Listed here are 28 T cell receptor beta chains from one sample, sequenced in a study of CD8 T cells in Susac syndrome. Random hexamers served to reverse transcribe roughly 0.45 to 1 ug RNA. TCRdb recomputed calls from the immunoSEQ multiplex PCR reads with MiXCR, one row per CDR3 protein. This sample yields approximately 120,000 distinct CDR3 sequences, of which about 93% are seen a single time; roughly 0.08% belongs to the top ten. Sequencing was done on a sample of CD4+ T cells from PBMCs. All receptors come from a human donor in good health.

The V call is TRBV20-1, the J call TRBJ2-7, with TRBD2 identical over 12 bases. Trimming cost V 4 bases and J 7 bases; bases outside gene matches: 8. Germline V gene data show CDR1 as DFQATT and CDR2 as SNEGSKA (reference sequence). The CDR3 loop spans 14 amino acids. The CDR3 spells CSATGLAGMREQYF. The CDR3 coding sequence is TGCAGTGCTACAGGACTAGCGGGAATGCGAGAGCAGTACTTC.

This clonotype appeared once. The chain links TRBV9 to TRBJ1-2; TRBD1 might be the D (5 bases). V lost 2 bases and J 3 bases, leaving 8 bases between the germline ends. Germline CDR1 reads SGDLS; CDR2 reads YYNGEE. The CDR3 is made up of 13 amino acids. The CDR3, as DNA: TGTGCCAGCAGCGTGGGAGGGGACTATGGCTACACCTTC. Encoded protein: CASSVGGDYGYTF.

This chain joins TRBV20-1 and TRBJ2-5; 13 bases fit TRBD2. Per the germline V gene, CDR1 is DFQATT and CDR2 is SNEGSKA (reference sequence). J lost 5 bases, V lost 2 bases, and 2 bases had no gene match. The CDR3 has 14 residues. CDR3 nucleotide sequence: TGCAGTGCTAGACGGACTAGCGGGAGCGAGACCCAGTACTTC. Protein: CSARRTSGSETQYF.

The V call is TRBV29-1, the J call TRBJ2-1; TRBD1 agrees at 9 bases. Trimming at V came to 3 bases and at J to 10 bases, leaving 16 bases not matched to a gene. CDR1 and CDR2 (germline): SQVTM, ANQGSEA. The CDR3 sequence is 16 residues long. The CDR3 protein is CSVDPPGQGTRREQFF. In DNA form, the CDR3 reads TGCAGCGTTGACCCACCGGGACAGGGTACTCGGCGCGAGCAGTTCTTC.

The CDR3: CASSQGLADLQETQYF. CDR3 coding DNA: TGTGCCAGCAGCCAGGGACTAGCGGACCTTCAAGAGACCCAGTACTTC. The chain is built from TRBV7-9 and TRBJ2-5; 11 bases are shared with TRBD2. V was clipped by 5 bases and J by 2 bases; unmatched bases: 7. This CDR3 is 16 amino acids long. Germline values: CDR1 SEHNR, CDR2 FQNEAQ (reference sequence).

This chain's CDR3 is CASSPNRGRYQPQHF. The CDR3 DNA sequence: TGTGCCAGCAGCCCGAACAGGGGAAGGTATCAGCCCCAGCATTTT. V gene TRBV7-8 combines with J gene TRBJ1-5, with 7 bases matching TRBD1. Germline trimming cut 5 bases from V and 5 bases from J; bases unmatched to any gene: 9. CDR3 size: 15 residues. Germline loops: CDR1 SGHVS, CDR2 FQNEAQ.

The genes are TRBV7-2 and TRBJ2-1; D is uncertain. The CDR3 runs 11 residues. Per germline, CDR1 SGHTA and CDR2 FQGNSA. With 1 base removed from V and 12 bases from J, the gap between germline ends came to 7 bases. The CDR3 DNA is TGTGCCAGCAGCTTAGTCGTAGGGCAGTTCTTC. It codes for CASSLVVGQFF.

The J gene is TRBJ1-1, the V gene TRBV7-2; perhaps TRBD1 as D (5 bases). Germline loops: CDR1 SGHTA, CDR2 FQGNSA. Trimming took 5 bases from V and 4 from J, leaving 17 bases between them. This CDR3 is 15 amino acids long. The CDR3 loop is CASSPRTFEGTEAFF. CDR3 bases: TGTGCCAGCAGCCCTCGGACATTTGAAGGCACTGAAGCTTTCTTT.

V gene TRBV6-1 combines with J gene TRBJ2-5, with 8 bases identical to TRBD2. V was clipped by 0 bases and J by 4 bases; unmatched bases: 16. Germline loops: CDR1 MNHNS, CDR2 SASEGT. The CDR3 sequence is 19 residues long. CDR3: CASSEAAPLLAVRRETQYF. In nucleotides, the CDR3 is TGTGCCAGCAGTGAAGCGGCTCCTTTACTAGCGGTCCGCCGAGAGACCCAGTACTTC.

CDR3 nucleotides: TGTGCCTGGAGTGGCGCTAATTGGGAGACCCAGTACTTC. It specifies CAWSGANWETQYF. The gene calls are TRBV30 and TRBJ2-5, with D uncertain. V was trimmed by 1 base and J by 5 bases, leaving 11 bases between them. The CDR3 spans 13 residues. The germline gives CDR1 GTSNPN, CDR2 SVGIG (reference sequence). The full variable domain, its missing parts supplied by reference TRBV30 and TRBJ2-5, is SQTIHQWPATLVQPVGSPLSLECTVEGTSNPNLYWYRQAAGRGLQLLFYSVGIGQISSEVPQNLSASRPQDRQFILSSKKLLLSDSGFYLCAWSGANWETQYFGPGTRLLVL.

This chain links TRBV20-1 with TRBJ2-5, with D perhaps TRBD1 (6 bases). Trimming stripped 2 bases from V and 1 base from J, with 8 bases between. The CDR3 is made up of 13 amino acids. Germline CDR1 DFQATT, CDR2 SNEGSKA (reference sequence). The CDR3 bases are TGCAGTGCTAGATCGGACAGCCAAGAGACCCAGTACTTC. Translation: CSARSDSQETQYF.

V usage is TRBV9 and J usage is TRBJ2-5; 9 bases agree with TRBD2. Germline V gives CDR1 SGDLS, CDR2 YYNGEE. The CDR3 runs to 15 residues. J was trimmed by 5 bases and V by 0 bases; bases with no gene match: 5. The CDR3 DNA is TGTGCCAGCAGCGTAGCGGGAACTAGCGGGGAGACCCAGTACTTC. Translation gives CASSVAGTSGETQYF.

The gene calls are TRBV29-1 and TRBJ1-5, with a weak D call TRBD1 (6 bases). CDR1 is SQVTM, CDR2 ANQGSEA, per germline. The CDR3 is 14 residues long. Trimming removed 6 bases from V and 3 bases from J, with 15 bases in between. CDR3 loop: CSVRLQGSNQPQHF. For the CDR3, the DNA is TGCAGCGTCAGACTACAGGGATCCAATCAGCCCCAGCATTTT.

In nucleotides, the CDR3 is TGTGCCAGCAGCTCTGGACAGGGAAGGAGCACAGATACGCAGTATTTT. It codes for CASSSGQGRSTDTQYF. The chain couples TRBV7-2 to TRBJ2-3; 8 nucleotides line up with TRBD1. CDR3 length: 16 residues. CDR1 is SGHTA, CDR2 FQGNSA, per germline. The ends lost 4 bases at V and 0 bases at J; junction bases unmatched: 6.

V and J are TRBV18 and TRBJ2-2; 9 bases match TRBD2. CDR1 KGHSH and CDR2 LQKENI come from the germline V gene. The ends lost 2 bases at V and 0 bases at J; junction bases unmatched: 7. The CDR3 runs to 18 residues. The CDR3 DNA reads TGTGCCAGCTCACCAGGTAGCGGGAGAAGCGCGAACACCGGGGAGCTGTTTTTT. Its translation: CASSPGSGRSANTGELFF.

The chain employs TRBV7-2 and TRBJ1-1; D is unclear. The CDR3 extends over 14 amino acids. Looked up from germline, CDR1 is SGHTA and CDR2 is FQGNSA. Trimming shortened V by 3 bases and J by 1 base, and 9 bases separated the two germline ends. The CDR3 DNA reads TGTGCCAGCAGCTTTGGAGGAGGGAACACTGAAGCTTTCTTT. Translated, it gives CASSFGGGNTEAFF. Variable domain in full (rest from reference TRBV7-2 and TRBJ1-1): GAGVSQSPSNKVTEKGKDVELRCDPISGHTALYWYRQSLGQGLEFLIYFQGNSAPDKSGLPSDRFSAERTGGSVSTLTIQRTQQEDSAVYLCASSFGGGNTEAFFGQGTRLTVV.

The rearrangement links TRBV7-9 to TRBJ1-1, with TRBD1 matching 7 bases. Germline V gene sequence: CDR1 SEHNR, CDR2 FQNEAQ (reference sequence). The CDR3 is 15 residues long. Losses at the gene ends were 0 bases for V and 5 bases for J; bases not matched to a gene: 6. The CDR3 DNA sequence: TGTGCCAGCAGCTTAGCAACAGGGGTCGGGACTGAAGCTTTCTTT. Protein: CASSLATGVGTEAFF.

The rearrangement links TRBV27 to TRBJ2-7, with D possibly matching TRBD1 (5 bases). Germline loops: CDR1 MNHEY, CDR2 SMNVEV (reference sequence). This CDR3 is built from 14 residues. Trimming cost V 4 bases and J 2 bases, with 12 bases left between them. The CDR3 DNA is TGTGCCAGCAGTTCCAGACAGTATACCTACGAGCAGTACTTC. Translated, it gives CASSSRQYTYEQYF.

This rearrangement joins TRBV9 to TRBJ2-7; D is undetermined. This CDR3 is built from 15 residues. Trimming pared 5 bases from V and 7 bases from J, leaving 22 bases between. Per germline, CDR1 SGDLS and CDR2 YYNGEE. The DNA for the CDR3 is TGTGCCAGCAGTGGGGAATCCCGGGCCCTCAGGGAGCAGTACTTC. It codes for CASSGESRALREQYF.

The chain employs TRBV7-2 and TRBJ1-4, with D possibly matching TRBD1 (5 bases). CDR1 SGHTA and CDR2 FQGNSA come from the germline V gene. The CDR3 extends over 14 amino acids. V was pared by 4 bases and J by 8 bases, with 14 bases between. Here the CDR3 reads CASSSTKGAEKLFF. The CDR3 DNA sequence: TGTGCCAGCAGCTCGACTAAAGGGGCCGAAAAACTGTTTTTT. The variable domain in full, completed from reference TRBV7-2 and TRBJ1-4, reads GAGVSQSPSNKVTEKGKDVELRCDPISGHTALYWYRQSLGQGLEFLIYFQGNSAPDKSGLPSDRFSAERTGGSVSTLTIQRTQQEDSAVYLCASSSTKGAEKLFFGSGTQLSVL.

This chain joins TRBV20-1 and TRBJ2-3; D is ambiguous. Germline V gene lookup returns CDR1 DFQATT and CDR2 SNEGSKA (reference sequence). The CDR3 extends over 12 amino acids. Trimming removed 1 base at V and 0 bases at J, with 2 bases between. CDR3 loop: CSARVSTDTQYF. The CDR3 DNA reads TGCAGTGCTAGAGTTAGCACAGATACGCAGTATTTT.

The chain couples TRBV13 to TRBJ2-3, with D unresolved. Trimming removed 5 bases at V and 4 bases at J, with 10 bases between. The germline CDR1 and CDR2 sequences are PRHDT and FYEKMQ (reference sequence). CDR3 length equals 13 residues. The CDR3 sequence: CASSRRDADTQYF. DNA of the CDR3: TGTGCCAGCAGCCGCCGCGACGCAGATACGCAGTATTTT.

The V and J genes are TRBV27 and TRBJ1-5, with D perhaps TRBD1 (5 bases). Trimming shortened V by 1 base and J by 4 bases, and 11 bases separated the two germline ends. Germline values: CDR1 MNHEY, CDR2 SMNVEV (reference sequence). The CDR3 spans 15 residues. Here the CDR3 DNA reads TGTGCCAGCAGTTTATTCGGGGAGGGGAATCAGCCCCAGCATTTT. Translated: CASSLFGEGNQPQHF.

V usage is TRBV20-1 and J usage is TRBJ2-3; 7 nucleotides match TRBD2. This CDR3 spans 15 amino acids. Germline V lookup: CDR1 DFQATT, CDR2 SNEGSKA (reference sequence). V shed 0 bases, J shed 3 bases, and the junction held 6 bases outside the gene matches. CDR3 nucleotides: TGCAGTGCTAGAGATGCGGGCGGGAGTACAGATACGCAGTATTTT. It encodes CSARDAGGSTDTQYF.

The chain uses TRBV19 and TRBJ1-2; D is undetermined. The V end lost 9 bases, the J end lost 4 bases, and 21 bases lay between the germline ends. CDR1 is LNHDA, CDR2 SQIVND, per germline (reference sequence). The CDR3 is 15 residues long. For the CDR3, the DNA is TGTGCCAGCAACCCTCGTGGGCCTCCTGGCTATGGCTACACCTTC. This encodes CASNPRGPPGYGYTF.

Comment on this clonotype: Germline and junction disagree at one end, which may indicate a read error. This chain links TRBV7-9 with TRBJ1-1; no definite D call. In germline, CDR1 is SEHNR, CDR2 FQNEAQ (reference sequence). The CDR3 runs to 11 residues. In DNA, the CDR3 is TGTGCCAGCAGCTTATCCGGACCGCCCGACTTT. Encoded protein: CASSLSGPPDF.

The chain carries TRBV6-5 and TRBJ2-1; 12 nucleotides match TRBD2. The CDR3 spans 14 residues. Germline-derived CDR1 and CDR2 are MNHEY and SVGAGI. The V segment lost 7 bases and the J segment 6 bases; nucleotides outside the gene matches: 4. CDR3 sequence: CASTRLAGVNEQFF. CDR3 nucleotides: TGTGCCAGCACTAGACTAGCGGGAGTCAATGAGCAGTTCTTC.

This rearrangement joins TRBV20-1 to TRBJ2-1; tentative D call: TRBD2 (5 bases). This CDR3 has 14 residues. In germline, CDR1 is DFQATT, CDR2 SNEGSKA (reference sequence). Trimming stripped 1 base from V and 6 bases from J, with 13 bases between. For the CDR3, the DNA is TGCAGTGCTAGAGCTCGGGGAGCCCTCAATGAGCAGTTCTTC. Protein sequence: CSARARGALNEQFF.